This T cell receptor (beta chain) was captured in a study of blood T cell repertoires in COVID-19. Across the study: Specimens from acute and convalescent COVID-19 originated in the United States, Italy and Spain.

Original handling: Reference gene primer amplification gave nucleated cell count estimates. Clones were read by immunoSEQ multiplex PCR, and TCRdb kept only the in-frame ones, dropping some. V and J calls and clone size follow that table, whereas D and trimming were derived from the DNA. Altogether 250,000 to 300,000 clones are present, roughly 87% being singletons, with the ten largest covering roughly 2%. This clone showed up just a few times. The V and J ends lost 3 bases and 11 bases respectively, with 10 bases between them. The CDR3 loop spans 11 amino acids. The germline gives CDR1 MGHDK, CDR2 SYGVNS.

This receptor was obtained from a woman in her fifties or sixties who had recovered from COVID-19. The rearrangement joins TRBV25-1 to TRBJ1-1; D unresolved. Sequenced material: peripheral blood. CDR3 nucleotides: TGTGCCAGCAGTGAGGCCAAAACGGCTTTCTTT. The encoded protein is CASSEAKTAFF. Based on the CDR3 plus reference TRBV25-1 and TRBJ1-1, the full variable domain is EADIYQTPRYLVIGTGKKITLECSQTMGHDKMYWYQQDPGMELHLIHYSYGVNSTEKGDLSSESTVSRIRTEHFPLTLESARPSHTSQYLCASSEAKTAFFGQGTRLTVV.